The 15 T cell receptor beta chains in this list originate from one sample, sequenced in a study of vaccination and CD4 T cells after COVID-19. Regarding treatment: approximately nine-day PBMC culture with coronavirus spike peptide pools or control peptides (ViraFEST assay). These TCRs' antigens remain unknown. Sequencing of the DNA from cultured CD4+ T cells was carried out with the Oncomine TCR Beta short-read assay. TCRdb passed the PCR reads through MiXCR, listing each CDR3 protein once. The table includes fewer than 15,000 distinct CDR3 sequences, around 48% detected once. Source material: CD4+ T cells from blood, cultured in vitro. All receptors come from a human donor who had recovered from COVID-19.

The rearrangement uses TRBV5-6 and TRBJ1-2, with unresolved D. V was trimmed by 1 base and J by 4 bases, leaving 14 bases between them. The CDR3 has 15 residues. Germline values: CDR1 SGHDT, CDR2 YYEEEE. The CDR3 is CASSLFGDFTYGYTF. The CDR3 bases are TGTGCCAGCAGCTTGTTTGGGGATTTCACCTATGGCTACACCTTC. Together with reference TRBV5-6 and TRBJ1-2, the CDR3 gives the full variable domain: DAGVTQSPTHLIKTRGQQVTLRCSPKSGHDTVSWYQQALGQGPQFIFQYYEEEERQRGNFPDRFSGHQFPNYSSELNVNALLLGDSALYLCASSLFGDFTYGYTFGSGTRLTVV.

This clonotype was detected only a few times. The chain carries TRBV4-1 and TRBJ1-5; TRBD1 aligns across 9 bases. The CDR3 runs to 16 residues. Trimming cost V 0 bases and J 3 bases; bases outside gene matches: 3. Germline CDR1 MGHRA, CDR2 YSYEKL. The CDR3 region has the DNA TGCGCCAGCAGCCAAGAGGGGACAGGGAACAATCAGCCCCAGCATTTT. This translates into CASSQEGTGNNQPQHF.

This sequence joins TRBV20-1 and TRBJ1-6; no definite D call. This CDR3 has 17 residues. Germline V gene data show CDR1 as DFQATT and CDR2 as SNEGSKA (reference sequence). Trimming pared 2 bases from V and 0 bases from J, leaving 14 bases between. The chain's CDR3 is CSARPSIASSYNSPLHF. The CDR3, as DNA: TGCAGTGCTAGACCATCGATTGCCAGCTCCTATAATTCACCCCTCCACTTT.

The chain uses TRBV6-1 and TRBJ2-7; weak D call: TRBD2 (6 bases). V was pared by 6 bases and J by 3 bases, with 18 bases between. From germline, CDR1 is MNHNS and CDR2 SASEGT. The CDR3 extends over 15 amino acids. The CDR3 DNA reads as TGTGCCAGCAGACTAGCTTCCGGAGCAGTCTACGAGCAGTACTTC. It encodes CASRLASGAVYEQYF.

This chain links TRBV20-1 with TRBJ2-1; perhaps TRBD2 as D (5 bases). The germline gives CDR1 DFQATT, CDR2 SNEGSKA (reference sequence). The CDR3 length is 14 residues. The V end lost 2 bases, the J end lost 9 bases, and 17 bases lay between the germline ends. The CDR3 region is CSARQPGRIFEQFF. The DNA of the CDR3 is TGCAGTGCTAGACAGCCTGGGAGAATTTTTGAGCAGTTCTTC.

This clonotype showed up just once. The V call is TRBV4-1, the J call TRBJ1-5, with D tentatively TRBD1 (5 bases). The CDR3 is 18 amino acids. Germline lookup yields CDR1 MGHRA and CDR2 YSYEKL. The V end lost 3 bases, the J end lost 6 bases, and 24 bases lay between the germline ends. The CDR3 sequence is CASSQTGFRDLLSQPQHF. The CDR3 DNA follows: TGCGCCAGCAGCCAGACCGGCTTCCGGGACCTTTTAAGTCAGCCCCAGCATTTT.

This clonotype turned up a few times. The chain joins TRBV7-2 to TRBJ1-5, with D uncertain. Trimming removed 5 bases at V and 0 bases at J, with 8 bases between. CDR1 is SGHTA, CDR2 FQGNSA, per germline. The CDR3 has 14 residues. CDR3 residues: CASSVGPSNQPQHF. DNA for the CDR3: TGTGCCAGCAGCGTAGGACCTAGCAATCAGCCCCAGCATTTT.

This clonotype was observed a few times. The V call is TRBV6-2 or TRBV6-3, the J call TRBJ2-3; a weak D match, TRBD1 (6 bases). The CDR3 is 15 residues long. The germline V gene encodes CDR1 MNHEY and CDR2 SVGEGT. V was trimmed by 0 bases and J by 2 bases, leaving 9 bases between them. CDR3 region: CASSYSQGTTDTQYF. The CDR3 DNA reads as TGTGCCAGCAGTTACTCCCAGGGGACCACAGATACGCAGTATTTT.

This rearrangement joins TRBV3-1 to TRBJ1-1; TRBD1 is a possible D gene (5 bases). Trimming pared 10 bases from V and 4 bases from J, leaving 13 bases between. The CDR3 is 12 residues long. From germline, CDR1 is LGHDT and CDR2 YNNKEL (reference sequence). CDR3 protein: CATQGPGTEAFF. The DNA for the CDR3 is TGTGCCACCCAGGGTCCGGGCACTGAAGCTTTCTTT.

This clonotype was counted a few times. The gene calls are TRBV7-9 and TRBJ2-7, with 8 bases identical to TRBD1. Per germline, CDR1 SEHNR and CDR2 FQNEAQ (reference sequence). V lost 5 bases to trimming and J lost 2 bases; unmatched junction nucleotides: 5. The CDR3 consists of 14 residues. DNA for the CDR3: TGTGCCAGCAGCCCTTCGGGACAGGCCTACGAGCAGTACTTC. It codes for CASSPSGQAYEQYF.

This clonotype was seen more than once but under ten times. The CDR3 region has the DNA TGCAGTGCTCTCGGACAGGGGCGCTACGAGCAGTACTTC. It translates to CSALGQGRYEQYF. J is TRBJ2-7 and V is TRBV20-1, with 9 bases matching TRBD1. The CDR3 consists of 13 residues. Looked up from germline, CDR1 is DFQATT and CDR2 is SNEGSKA (reference sequence). V gave up 5 bases and J gave up 3 bases; unmatched junction bases: 5.

The genes are TRBV10-3 and TRBJ2-1, with 8 bases matching TRBD1. In germline, CDR1 is ENHRY, CDR2 SYGVKD. The CDR3 spans 13 residues. Trimming cost V 0 bases and J 8 bases; bases outside gene matches: 0. CDR3 in amino acids: CAISESTGDEQFF. CDR3 DNA sequence: TGTGCCATCAGTGAGTCGACAGGGGATGAGCAGTTCTTC.

The chain carries TRBV5-4 and TRBJ1-1, with 7 bases identical to TRBD1. This CDR3 contains 17 residues. V gave up 3 bases and J gave up 3 bases; unmatched junction bases: 14. Per germline, CDR1 SGHNT and CDR2 YYREEE (reference sequence). CDR3 coding DNA: TGTGCCAGCAGCTCGGTCTCTGGGACAGTTTCTGACACTGAAGCTTTCTTT. Translated, it gives CASSSVSGTVSDTEAFF.

This clonotype is medium-sized in the sample. This chain links TRBV2 with TRBJ2-5; the D is unclear. Germline CDR1 reads SNHLY; CDR2 reads FYNNEI. CDR3 size: 14 residues. Trimming stripped 2 bases from V and 1 base from J, with 8 bases between. The chain's CDR3 is CASSESRSQETQYF. The CDR3 DNA reads as TGTGCCAGCAGTGAAAGCCGGAGCCAAGAGACCCAGTACTTC.

The chain links TRBV20-1 to TRBJ2-7; TRBD1 matches at 9 bases. The CDR3 runs to 15 residues. V shed 0 bases, J shed 4 bases, and the junction held 7 bases outside the gene matches. CDR1 and CDR2 from the germline V gene are DFQATT and SNEGSKA (reference sequence). CDR3 DNA: TGCAGTGCTAGAGATGCCCGACAGGGGGGGTACGAGCAGTACTTC. Translation: CSARDARQGGYEQYF.